This T cell receptor (beta chain) was identified in a study of blood T cell repertoires in COVID-19. The repertoire was sequenced with immunoSEQ multiplex PCR; TCRdb's copy has only in-frame clones and lacks some. The data contain fewer than 200,000 clones, 70% to 85% of them singletons. Those enrolled in Seattle joined during active infection and were followed longitudinally afterward. This CDR3 is built from 13 residues. CDR1 and CDR2 from the germline V gene are GTSNPN and SVGIG (reference sequence). V lost 2 bases and J 0 bases, leaving 6 bases between the germline ends. The V gene is TRBV30, the J gene TRBJ2-3; tentatively, D is TRBD2 (5 bases). Input material: peripheral blood. The TCR originated in a woman aged 35 to 49 with COVID-19, enrolled during active disease. The CDR3 DNA follows: TGTGCCTGGAGTAGCGGTAGCACAGATACGCAGTATTTT. Translation gives CAWSSGSTDTQYF.